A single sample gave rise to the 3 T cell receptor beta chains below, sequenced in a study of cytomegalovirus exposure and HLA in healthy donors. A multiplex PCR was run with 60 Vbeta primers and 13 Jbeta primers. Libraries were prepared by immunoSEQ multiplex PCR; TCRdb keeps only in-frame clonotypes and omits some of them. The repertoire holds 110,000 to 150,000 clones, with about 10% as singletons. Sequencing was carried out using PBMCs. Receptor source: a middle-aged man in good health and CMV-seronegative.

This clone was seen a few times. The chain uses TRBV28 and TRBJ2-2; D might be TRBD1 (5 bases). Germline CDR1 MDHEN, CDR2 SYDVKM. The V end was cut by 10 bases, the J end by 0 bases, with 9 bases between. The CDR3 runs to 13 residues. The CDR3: CAIQTANTGELFF. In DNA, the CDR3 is TGTGCCATCCAGACAGCGAACACCGGGGAGCTGTTTTTT.

CDR3 DNA sequence: TGCAGCGTTGAAGACGCCTACGAGCAGTACTTC. Translated: CSVEDAYEQYF. The chain is built from TRBV29-1 and TRBJ2-7, with no clear D. The germline CDR1 and CDR2 sequences are SQVTM and ANQGSEA. The V end was cut by 0 bases, the J end by 2 bases, with 2 bases between. CDR3 length equals 11 residues.

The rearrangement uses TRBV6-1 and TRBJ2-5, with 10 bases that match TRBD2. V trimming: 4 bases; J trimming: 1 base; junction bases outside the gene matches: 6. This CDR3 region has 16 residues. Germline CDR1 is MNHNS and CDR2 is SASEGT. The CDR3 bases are TGTGCCAGCAGTGTACGACTAGCGGGCCTCCAAGAGACCCAGTACTTC. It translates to CASSVRLAGLQETQYF.